This T cell receptor beta chain was sequenced in a study of technical replicates of blood from several donors. This table comes from immunoSEQ multiplex PCR, and its TCRdb copy is limited to in-frame clones, with some not included. The table records 78,000 or so clones, about 88% of them present only once. Trimming took off 5 bases at V and 7 bases at J, with 14 bases between the two ends. This CDR3 is built from 13 residues. Germline V CDR1 and CDR2: MNHEY, SMNVEV (reference sequence). Sequenced: T cells isolated from PBMCs. The source is a human donor in good health. The chain has TRBV27 and TRBJ2-5; a possible D gene is TRBD2 (5 bases). The CDR3 DNA reads TGTGCCAGCAGTCCGAGTAGCGCCGGGACCCAGTACTTC. It encodes CASSPSSAGTQYF.